These 12 T cell receptor beta chains came from one sample sequenced in a study of blood T cell repertoires in COVID-19. Only in-frame clones appear in the TCRdb table, and some are missing; sequencing was by immunoSEQ multiplex PCR. The sample lists 120,000 or so clones; roughly four fifths were seen once. The material sequenced was peripheral blood. These receptors were obtained from a woman aged 50 to 60 with acute or convalescent COVID-19.

A single count supports this clone. V and J are TRBV11-3 and TRBJ2-1; 9 positions agree with TRBD2. V was pared by 2 bases and J by 6 bases, with 8 bases of the junction left unmatched. The CDR3 length is 16 residues. From germline, CDR1 is SGHNT and CDR2 YENEEA. The CDR3 region has the DNA TGTGCCAGCAGCTTACGGTTAGCGGGGGAGGGCAATGAGCAGTTCTTC. Protein sequence: CASSLRLAGEGNEQFF.

The chain employs TRBV5-6 and TRBJ1-3; D is possibly TRBD1 (5 bases). The CDR3 extends over 16 amino acids. The germline CDR1 and CDR2 sequences are SGHDT and YYEEEE. The V end lost 0 bases, the J end lost 0 bases, and 10 bases lay between the germline ends. The chain's CDR3 is CASSLAWGSSGNTIYF. CDR3 nucleotides: TGTGCCAGCAGCTTGGCCTGGGGCAGCTCTGGAAACACCATATATTTT.

CDR3 DNA: TGCAGCGCCAGACAGGGGTCGACTGAAGCTTTCTTT. Amino acids: CSARQGSTEAFF. The gene calls are TRBV29-1 and TRBJ1-1, with 8 bases fitting TRBD1. The CDR3 sequence is 12 residues long. After removal of 7 bases from V and 5 bases from J, the junction contained 6 bases not matched to a gene. The germline V gene encodes CDR1 SQVTM and CDR2 ANQGSEA. Combining the CDR3 with reference TRBV29-1 and TRBJ1-1 gives the whole variable domain SAVISQKPSRDICQRGTSLTIQCQVDSQVTMMFWYRQQPGQSLTLIATANQGSEATYESGFVIDKFPISRPNLTFSTLTVSNMSPEDSSIYLCSARQGSTEAFFGQGTRLTVV.

V and J are TRBV5-6 and TRBJ1-3; 7 positions match TRBD1. CDR1 SGHDT and CDR2 YYEEEE come from the germline V gene. With 4 bases clipped from V and 4 bases from J, the junction kept 5 bases outside the gene matches. This CDR3 comprises 14 residues. In DNA form, the CDR3 reads TGTGCCAGCAGCGCCGGGACAGTCGGAAACACCATATATTTT. It is translated as CASSAGTVGNTIYF.

This clone was found a few times. V is TRBV21-1 and J is TRBJ1-5; the D call TRBD1 from the table was never checked on the DNA. TRBV21-1 counts as a pseudogene. The CDR3 loop spans 19 amino acids. CDR3: CASSKATLRDIYSNQPQHF. The CDR3 bases are TGTGCCAGCAGCAAAGCCACTCTCCGGGACATCTATAGCAATCAGCCCCAGCATTTT.

This chain links TRBV2 with TRBJ1-1; the match to TRBD1 covers 7 bases. The germline V gene encodes CDR1 SNHLY and CDR2 FYNNEI. The J segment lost 0 bases and the V segment lost 5 bases, leaving 6 bases of the junction unmatched. The length of the CDR3 is 15 residues. CDR3 DNA sequence: TGTGCCAGCAGTCGACAGGGTAATATGAACACTGAAGCTTTCTTT. This gives the protein CASSRQGNMNTEAFF.

This clone was recorded only once. The genes are TRBV29-1 and TRBJ1-5; D is ambiguous. Trimming removed 3 bases at V and 6 bases at J, with 9 bases between. Germline CDR1 and CDR2: SQVTM and ANQGSEA. This CDR3 contains 12 residues. The CDR3 bases are TGCAGCGTTGAGCCCTCGGGTCAGCCCCAGCATTTT. Protein: CSVEPSGQPQHF. The entire variable domain, with the rest obtained from reference TRBV29-1 and TRBJ1-5, is as follows: SAVISQKPSRDICQRGTSLTIQCQVDSQVTMMFWYRQQPGQSLTLIATANQGSEATYESGFVIDKFPISRPNLTFSTLTVSNMSPEDSSIYLCSVEPSGQPQHFGDGTRLSIL.

V and J are TRBV30 and TRBJ1-1, with D possibly TRBD1 on 6 matching bases. The V and J ends lost 3 bases and 5 bases respectively, with 19 bases between them. The CDR3 is 15 amino acids. Germline loops: CDR1 GTSNPN, CDR2 SVGIG (reference sequence). DNA for the CDR3: TGTGCCTGGAGAGGGTATCAGGGAAGGGGGACTGAAGCTTTCTTT. Translation gives CAWRGYQGRGTEAFF.

This clone was counted between two and nine times. In DNA form, the CDR3 reads TGTGCCAGCAGCTTTTCTCGACAGGGGGCGGGGTACGAGCAGTACTTC. Translating it yields CASSFSRQGAGYEQYF. The chain has TRBV7-8 and TRBJ2-7, with 10 bases that match TRBD1. The CDR3 runs to 16 residues. The germline gives CDR1 SGHVS, CDR2 FQNEAQ. Trimming removed 3 bases from V and 4 bases from J; junction bases left unmatched: 9.

This chain joins TRBV6-5 and TRBJ2-2, with D possibly TRBD2 on 6 matching bases. This CDR3 has 16 residues. V lost 0 bases and J 4 bases, leaving 12 bases between the germline ends. CDR1 and CDR2 from the germline V gene are MNHEY and SVGAGI. As DNA, the CDR3 is TGTGCCAGCAGTTACTCGGCCCGGGGGAGCACCGGGGAGCTGTTTTTT. Its protein product is CASSYSARGSTGELFF.

CDR3 DNA: TGTGCCAGCGAACGGGCAGGGAATGAGCAGTTCTTC. Amino acid sequence: CASERAGNEQFF. The chain combines TRBV2 with TRBJ2-1; possible D gene TRBD1, 5 bases. CDR1 SNHLY and CDR2 FYNNEI come from the germline V gene. Trimming removed 8 bases from V and 7 bases from J, with 12 bases in between. There are 12 residues in the CDR3.

The J gene is TRBJ1-1, the V gene TRBV5-6; tentatively, D is TRBD1 (6 bases). Looked up from germline, CDR1 is SGHDT and CDR2 is YYEEEE. The germline V and J ends were trimmed by 4 bases and 3 bases, with 19 bases remaining between them. The CDR3 runs to 16 residues. In DNA, the CDR3 is TGTGCCAGCAGCCCGAGAGGGAGCAGGGGATACACTGAAGCTTTCTTT. This translates into CASSPRGSRGYTEAFF.